The 27 T cell receptor beta chains below all came from one sample that was sequenced in a study of blood T cell repertoires in COVID-19 (dated by TCRdb to the early 2020s). Libraries were made using the immunoSEQ multiplex PCR assay. TCRdb mirrors the immuneACCESS table, restricted to in-frame sequences. Some clones are absent from its copies; in checked studies, under half trace to an unresolved V gene, and the reason for the others is unknown. The sample table contains 410,000 or so clones; only one count was recorded for about nine tenths of them. In total, the top ten clones hold less than 2% of the sample. The specimen was peripheral blood. These receptors all stem from a woman in her thirties or forties with COVID-19, enrolled during active disease.

The rearrangement uses TRBV28 and TRBJ1-5, with D possibly TRBD1 on 5 matching bases. Per germline, CDR1 MDHEN and CDR2 SYDVKM. V was pared by 7 bases and J by 6 bases, with 13 bases between. This CDR3 comprises 13 residues. CDR3 protein: CASTWGEGQPQHF. As DNA, the CDR3 is TGTGCCAGCACATGGGGGGAAGGTCAGCCCCAGCATTTT.

V and J are TRBV19 and TRBJ1-6; 8 nucleotides match TRBD1. The germline gives CDR1 LNHDA, CDR2 SQIVND (reference sequence). This CDR3 contains 14 residues. With 6 bases clipped from V and 5 bases from J, the junction kept 3 bases outside the gene matches. This CDR3 is CASSPGQDNSPLHF. CDR3 nucleotide sequence: TGTGCCAGTAGCCCGGGACAGGATAATTCACCCCTCCACTTT.

The chain recombines TRBV12-3 or TRBV12-4 with TRBJ2-7; a weak D match, TRBD2 (6 bases). The ends were cut back, 3 bases at V and 7 bases at J, with 13 bases in the middle. CDR3 length equals 13 residues. The CDR3 loop is CASSLIDGGEQYF. DNA of the CDR3: TGTGCCAGCAGTTTGATTGACGGGGGAGAGCAGTACTTC.

The chain couples TRBV7-2 to TRBJ2-4; maybe TRBD2 (5 bases). Trimming stripped 3 bases from V and 8 bases from J, with 8 bases between. From germline, CDR1 is SGHTA and CDR2 FQGNSA. CDR3 size: 12 residues. CDR3 residues: CASSFTRDIQYF. The DNA of the CDR3 is TGTGCCAGCAGCTTCACTAGGGACATTCAGTACTTC. The full variable domain, in which reference TRBV7-2 and TRBJ2-4 provide the parts outside the CDR3, is GAGVSQSPSNKVTEKGKDVELRCDPISGHTALYWYRQSLGQGLEFLIYFQGNSAPDKSGLPSDRFSAERTGGSVSTLTIQRTQQEDSAVYLCASSFTRDIQYFGAGTRLSVL.

The gene calls are TRBV29-1 and TRBJ1-1; D gene uncertain. Germline V gives CDR1 SQVTM, CDR2 ANQGSEA. The CDR3 has 13 residues. The ends were cut back, 3 bases at V and 1 base at J, with 9 bases in the middle. The CDR3 bases are TGCAGCGTTGAGCGGGGATCGAACACTGAAGCTTTCTTT. It is translated as CSVERGSNTEAFF. The full variable domain, in which reference TRBV29-1 and TRBJ1-1 provide the parts outside the CDR3, is SAVISQKPSRDICQRGTSLTIQCQVDSQVTMMFWYRQQPGQSLTLIATANQGSEATYESGFVIDKFPISRPNLTFSTLTVSNMSPEDSSIYLCSVERGSNTEAFFGQGTRLTVV.

The chain has TRBV19 and TRBJ2-3, with 9 positions matching TRBD2. This CDR3 is built from 16 residues. V lost 6 bases to trimming and J lost 4 bases; unmatched junction nucleotides: 11. Germline CDR1 is LNHDA and CDR2 is SQIVND (reference sequence). CDR3 loop: CASRPLRRGGSDTQYF. CDR3 in DNA: TGTGCCAGTAGACCACTTCGGCGGGGGGGCTCAGATACGCAGTATTTT.

V and J are TRBV27 and TRBJ2-5, with TRBD1 matching 7 bases. The germline V gene encodes CDR1 MNHEY and CDR2 SMNVEV (reference sequence). The trim removed 7 bases at V and 7 bases at J, leaving 18 bases unmatched. CDR3 length: 16 amino acids. The DNA for the CDR3 is TGTGCCAGCAAGGGACAGACCGGGGTGACTGAGGGGACCCAGTACTTC. This encodes CASKGQTGVTEGTQYF.

This clone was seen once. This rearrangement joins TRBV4-1 to TRBJ2-3; D remains unclear. Per germline, CDR1 MGHRA and CDR2 YSYEKL. V gave up 1 base and J gave up 2 bases, with 19 bases separating them. CDR3 length equals 18 residues. CDR3 in amino acids: CASSQVEGTALSTDTQYF. For the CDR3, the DNA is TGCGCCAGCAGCCAAGTAGAAGGTACAGCACTTTCCACAGATACGCAGTATTTT.

Only one count was recorded for this clone. The chain is built from TRBV15 and TRBJ1-2; no reliable D call. The CDR3 extends over 15 amino acids. Trimming removed 0 bases from V and 7 bases from J, with 15 bases in between. Looked up from germline, CDR1 is LNHNV and CDR2 is YYDKDF (reference sequence). CDR3 in amino acids: CATSREVLQSGGYTF. The CDR3 coding sequence is TGTGCCACCAGCAGAGAAGTGCTCCAGTCGGGTGGCTACACCTTC.

CDR3 in DNA: TGTGCCAGCAGCTTAATGGGCTCAGGGGCGAACACCGGGGAGCTGTTTTTT. Translation gives CASSLMGSGANTGELFF. V usage is TRBV7-3 and J usage is TRBJ2-2; possibly TRBD1 for D (6 bases). Germline assignment: CDR1 SGHTA and CDR2 FQGTGA. V lost 1 base and J 0 bases, leaving 12 bases between the germline ends. The CDR3 extends over 17 amino acids.

This chain links TRBV30 with TRBJ2-3; a possible D gene is TRBD2 (5 bases). The germline V gene has CDR1 GTSNPN and CDR2 SVGIG (reference sequence). The CDR3 is 13 amino acids. Trimming took 0 bases from V and 6 from J, leaving 10 bases between them. This CDR3 is CAWSVRRTDTQYF. The CDR3 nucleotides are TGTGCCTGGAGTGTACGTAGGACTGATACGCAGTATTTT.

This chain connects TRBV11-2 to TRBJ1-1; D is undetermined. There are 16 residues in the CDR3. Between the trimmed V and J ends, which lost 1 base and 0 bases, there was a span of 12 bases. Germline V lookup: CDR1 SGHAT, CDR2 FQNNGV. Here the CDR3 reads CASSLGSGSMNTEAFF. CDR3 coding DNA: TGTGCCAGCAGCTTAGGGTCCGGGAGCATGAACACTGAAGCTTTCTTT.

V gene TRBV3-1 (or the pseudogene TRBV3-2) combines with J gene TRBJ1-3, with a weak D call TRBD1 (6 bases). CDR1 is LGHDT and CDR2 is YNNKEL in the germline V gene (reference sequence). V dropped 7 bases and J dropped 2 bases, with 9 bases sitting between them. The CDR3 length is 13 residues. The CDR3 protein is CASKTGTGNTIYF. CDR3 in DNA: TGTGCCAGCAAAACAGGGACTGGAAACACCATATATTTT.

V and J are TRBV4-3 and TRBJ1-6, with D maybe TRBD1 (6 bases). V gave up 3 bases and J gave up 0 bases, with 18 bases separating them. Germline CDR1 LGHNA, CDR2 YSLEER. This CDR3 spans 19 amino acids. The DNA of the CDR3 is TGCGCCAGCAGCCAGTTGGCATACAGGGTCAGCTCCTATAATTCACCCCTCCACTTT. It translates to CASSQLAYRVSSYNSPLHF.

V is TRBV19 and J is TRBJ2-6; 8 bases map to TRBD1. Germline V gives CDR1 LNHDA, CDR2 SQIVND (reference sequence). Losses at the gene ends were 4 bases for V and 3 bases for J; bases not matched to a gene: 14. The CDR3 is 19 amino acids. The CDR3 bases are TGTGCCAGTAGTACCCACCTCCGAAGACAGGGGAGTGGGGCCAACGTCCTGACTTTC. This translates into CASSTHLRRQGSGANVLTF.

The rearrangement links TRBV28 to TRBJ1-6, with 8 bases lining up with TRBD1. V shed 5 bases, J shed 12 bases, and the junction held 12 bases outside the gene matches. The CDR3 consists of 15 residues. CDR1 MDHEN and CDR2 SYDVKM come from the germline V gene. As DNA, the CDR3 is TGTGCCAGCAGTCTACCCCTAACACAGGGGGTACCCCTCCACTTT. Residues: CASSLPLTQGVPLHF. The whole variable domain, remainder taken from reference TRBV28 and TRBJ1-6, is DVKVTQSSRYLVKRTGEKVFLECVQDMDHENMFWYRQDPGLGLRLIYFSYDVKMKEKGDIPEGYSVSREKKERFSLILESASTNQTSMYLCASSLPLTQGVPLHFGNGTRLTVT.

The sample holds a few counts of this clone. The CDR3 DNA reads TGTGCCAGCAGCCTCCAACCCCGACAGGGGGGCTTTAAAAACATTCAGTACTTC. Translation: CASSLQPRQGGFKNIQYF. The rearrangement joins TRBV7-2 to TRBJ2-4, with 9 nucleotides matching TRBD1. Trimming removed 5 bases from V and 4 bases from J; junction bases left unmatched: 15. The CDR3 is made up of 18 amino acids. Per germline, CDR1 SGHTA and CDR2 FQGNSA.

The rearrangement joins TRBV15 to TRBJ2-5; tentative D call: TRBD1 (5 bases). V was trimmed by 0 bases and J by 4 bases, leaving 9 bases between them. The germline V gene encodes CDR1 LNHNV and CDR2 YYDKDF (reference sequence). This CDR3 is built from 14 residues. CDR3 DNA: TGTGCCACCAGCAGAGAGACAGTCGGAGAGACCCAGTACTTC. Translation gives CATSRETVGETQYF.

The gene calls are TRBV4-2 and TRBJ1-6, with 8 bases fitting TRBD1. The CDR3 covers 17 residues. V shed 1 base and J 5 bases; nucleotides not matched to a gene: 7. CDR1 is LGHNA and CDR2 is YNFKEQ in the germline V gene. The CDR3 protein is CASSQATGAANNSPLHF. CDR3 nucleotide sequence: TGTGCCAGCAGCCAAGCGACAGGGGCTGCCAATAATTCACCCCTCCACTTT.

This clone was observed once. The chain combines TRBV7-8 with TRBJ2-2, with 12 bases lining up with TRBD2. The CDR3 runs 14 residues. Trimming took 8 bases from V and 6 from J; bases not matched to a gene: 4. CDR1 is SGHVS, CDR2 FQNEAQ, per germline. CDR3 amino acids: CASRRTSGAGELFF. The CDR3 DNA reads TGTGCCAGCCGGAGGACTAGCGGGGCCGGGGAGCTGTTTTTT.

The chain has TRBV5-1 and TRBJ2-1, with 10 bases identical to TRBD2. The CDR3 consists of 16 residues. Trimming at V came to 0 bases and at J to 9 bases, leaving 9 bases not matched to a gene. From germline, CDR1 is SGHRS and CDR2 YFSETQ. In nucleotides, the CDR3 is TGCGCCAGCAGCTTGGCCGCAGCGGGGGGGCCGCCTGAGCAGTTCTTC. This gives the protein CASSLAAAGGPPEQFF.

This chain joins TRBV27 and TRBJ1-2, with D unresolved. The CDR3 spans 16 residues. Deletions cut 3 bases from V and 5 bases from J, with 19 bases between. The germline V gene has CDR1 MNHEY and CDR2 SMNVEV (reference sequence). CDR3 protein: CASSFSRRGRRYGYTF. In nucleotides, the CDR3 is TGTGCCAGCAGTTTCTCCCGCCGAGGCAGGAGGTATGGCTACACCTTC.

This clone came up a few times. V is TRBV15 and J is TRBJ1-2, with 9 positions matching TRBD1. Germline V gene data show CDR1 as LNHNV and CDR2 as YYDKDF (reference sequence). Trimming at V came to 0 bases and at J to 4 bases, leaving 3 bases not matched to a gene. The CDR3 length is 15 residues. This CDR3 reads CATSREGQGAYGYTF. The CDR3, as DNA: TGTGCCACCAGCAGAGAGGGACAGGGTGCCTATGGCTACACCTTC.

The chain is built from TRBV28 and TRBJ2-5, with 8 bases aligning to TRBD2. Germline CDR1 is MDHEN and CDR2 is SYDVKM. The CDR3 loop spans 14 amino acids. With V trimmed by 7 bases and J by 5 bases, 9 bases remained unmatched. CDR3 coding DNA: TGTGCCAGCACCCCGCGCGGGAGGACGGAGACCCAGTACTTC. It yields the protein CASTPRGRTETQYF.

This chain uses TRBV29-1 with TRBJ1-5; 7 bases are shared with TRBD1. After removal of 6 bases from V and 5 bases from J, the junction contained 7 bases not matched to a gene. CDR3 size: 13 residues. Germline loops: CDR1 SQVTM, CDR2 ANQGSEA. CDR3 in DNA: TGCAGCGTGGGGGACAGTTTCTATCAGCCCCAGCATTTT. Its protein product is CSVGDSFYQPQHF.

The chain uses TRBV5-1 and TRBJ1-1; no firm D call. The V end was cut by 4 bases, the J end by 1 base, with 17 bases between. Germline V CDR1 and CDR2: SGHRS, YFSETQ. The CDR3 extends over 16 amino acids. CDR3 region: CASSPAAGSGNTEAFF. The CDR3 nucleotides read TGCGCCAGCAGCCCCGCCGCGGGGAGCGGGAACACTGAAGCTTTCTTT. The variable domain in full, with the rest retrieved from reference TRBV5-1 and TRBJ1-1, is KAGVTQTPRYLIKTRGQQVTLSCSPISGHRSVSWYQQTPGQGLQFLFEYFSETQRNKGNFPGRFSGRQFSNSRSEMNVSTLELGDSALYLCASSPAAGSGNTEAFFGQGTRLTVV.

V usage is TRBV5-1 and J usage is TRBJ1-5, with 9 bases aligning to TRBD1. This CDR3 has 15 residues. The germline V gene encodes CDR1 SGHRS and CDR2 YFSETQ. With 0 bases clipped from V and 5 bases from J, the junction kept 3 bases outside the gene matches. CDR3 DNA: TGCGCCAGCAGCTTGGGGGACAGGGAGGATCAGCCCCAGCATTTT. It is translated as CASSLGDREDQPQHF.